This passage covers 29 T cell receptor beta chains from one sample sequenced in a study of T cell repertoires in cytomegalovirus infection. These TCRs are of unknown antigen specificity. TCRdb redid the calling of the reads with MiXCR, one entry per CDR3 protein. The table records approximately 1,000,000 distinct CDR3 sequences, roughly 30% of them present only once. The material sequenced was cultured CD8+ T cells from PBMCs, taken from culture after CMV antigen stimulation. The source of these receptors is a human donor in good health (CMV status not recorded). Some clones in this sample may be carry-over from other donors' samples.

The chain uses TRBV27 and TRBJ2-7, with 13 nucleotides matching TRBD2. After removal of 6 bases from V and 2 bases from J, the junction contained 1 base not matched to a gene. The CDR3 is 14 amino acids. Germline loops: CDR1 MNHEY, CDR2 SMNVEV (reference sequence). The CDR3 loop is CASRLAGGPYEQYV. The CDR3, as DNA: TGTGCCAGCAGACTAGCGGGGGGGCCCTACGAGCAGTACGTC.

The rearrangement uses TRBV6-2 or TRBV6-3 and TRBJ1-2; D may be TRBD1 (5 bases). Germline CDR1 and CDR2: MNHEY and SVGEGT. The V end was cut by 3 bases, the J end by 6 bases, with 14 bases between. The length of the CDR3 is 14 residues. The chain's CDR3 is CASSYTGGPDGYTF. CDR3 DNA sequence: TGTGCCAGCAGTTATACGGGGGGACCTGATGGCTACACCTTC.

In its sample, this clonotype was seen many times. The V call is TRBV7-2, the J call TRBJ2-7; 8 positions match TRBD2. Unmatched junction bases numbered 13, after V lost 1 base and J lost 2 bases. Germline V lookup: CDR1 SGHTA, CDR2 FQGNSA. This CDR3 has 18 residues. The CDR3: CASSLDLRGGFSAYEQYF. The CDR3 nucleotides are TGTGCCAGCAGCTTAGATCTCCGCGGGGGGTTTTCGGCCTACGAGCAGTACTTC.

V and J are TRBV20-1 and TRBJ1-1; TRBD1 is a possible D gene (5 bases). The V gene's germline CDR1 is DFQATT and CDR2 SNEGSKA (reference sequence). V was cut by 8 bases and J by 4 bases, with 14 bases left in between. CDR3 length equals 12 residues. The CDR3 sequence is CSPGWRGTEAFF. The CDR3 DNA follows: TGCAGTCCAGGGTGGAGAGGCACTGAAGCTTTCTTT.

The table lists this clonotype with a few counts. The chain recombines TRBV11-3 with TRBJ1-1; a possible D gene is TRBD1 (6 bases). In germline, CDR1 is SGHNT, CDR2 YENEEA. V dropped 6 bases and J dropped 2 bases, with 16 bases sitting between them. The CDR3 is made up of 15 amino acids. CDR3 residues: CASSKEGVGNTEAFF. The CDR3 DNA reads as TGTGCCAGCAGTAAGGAGGGGGTGGGAAACACTGAAGCTTTCTTT.

A few counts support this clonotype. The chain couples TRBV4-1 to TRBJ1-2; D might be TRBD1 (6 bases). With 4 bases removed from V and 6 bases from J, the gap between germline ends came to 15 bases. The CDR3 length is 14 residues. CDR1 is MGHRA and CDR2 is YSYEKL in the germline V gene. The CDR3 region has the DNA TGCGCCAGCAGCCCTGGAGGGGGGATGGATGGCTACACCTTC. Translating it yields CASSPGGGMDGYTF.

This clonotype was detected only a few times. This chain connects TRBV6-2 or TRBV6-3 to TRBJ1-1; D call uncertain. The CDR3 extends over 14 amino acids. Between the trimmed V and J ends, which lost 7 bases and 0 bases, there was a span of 12 bases. Germline-derived CDR1 and CDR2 are MNHEY and SVGEGT. In nucleotides, the CDR3 is TGTGCCAGCATCAGATGGAGTATGAACACTGAAGCTTTCTTT. Encoded protein: CASIRWSMNTEAFF.

This clonotype has just a few counts. The V gene is TRBV2, the J gene TRBJ2-3, with 11 bases identical to TRBD2. Germline CDR1 and CDR2: SNHLY and FYNNEI. Unmatched junction bases numbered 3, after V lost 3 bases and J lost 4 bases. The CDR3 extends over 15 amino acids. The CDR3 loop is CASSETSGVADTQYF. The CDR3 coding sequence is TGTGCCAGCAGTGAGACTAGCGGGGTCGCAGATACGCAGTATTTT.

V gene TRBV12-3 or TRBV12-4 combines with J gene TRBJ2-7; 7 bases are a match to TRBD1. There are 14 residues in the CDR3. V lost 2 bases and J lost 3; bases outside the gene matches: 4. CDR3 in amino acids: CASSLPGTDYEQYF. In nucleotides, the CDR3 is TGTGCCAGCAGTTTACCTGGGACAGACTACGAGCAGTACTTC.

This clonotype was recorded a few times. This chain links TRBV28 with TRBJ2-3; D is perhaps TRBD2 (6 bases). The germline V gene encodes CDR1 MDHEN and CDR2 SYDVKM. This CDR3 is built from 16 residues. The V and J ends lost 2 bases and 7 bases respectively, with 19 bases between them. CDR3 coding DNA: TGTGCCAGCAGTTTAGGGCGGGGCCGGCCCATGAATACGCAGTATTTT. Translated, it gives CASSLGRGRPMNTQYF. Supplemented by reference TRBV28 and TRBJ2-3, the full variable domain reads DVKVTQSSRYLVKRTGEKVFLECVQDMDHENMFWYRQDPGLGLRLIYFSYDVKMKEKGDIPEGYSVSREKKERFSLILESASTNQTSMYLCASSLGRGRPMNTQYFGPGTRLTVL.

This clonotype turned up a few times. CDR3 amino acids: CASSGQGIGMKQPQHF. Written as DNA, the CDR3 is TGTGCCAGCAGCGGACAGGGAATAGGTATGAAACAGCCCCAGCATTTT. The V and J genes are TRBV6-1 and TRBJ1-5; TRBD1 matches 8 bases. Germline assignment: CDR1 MNHNS and CDR2 SASEGT. The CDR3 runs to 16 residues. The junction had 14 bases not matched to a gene; V was cut back by 6 bases and J by 7 bases.

This rearrangement joins TRBV6-6 to TRBJ1-5; the D gene is possibly TRBD1 (6 bases). The CDR3 has 14 amino acids. Germline-derived CDR1 and CDR2 are MNHNY and SVGAGI (reference sequence). V was trimmed by 5 bases and J by 5 bases, leaving 13 bases between them. The CDR3 coding sequence is TGTGCCAGCAGTGGCGACAGGACTGATCAGCCCCAGCATTTT. Amino acid sequence: CASSGDRTDQPQHF.

The CDR3 reads CASSFPPGQGLYEQYF. CDR3 in DNA: TGTGCCAGCAGTTTTCCTCCGGGACAGGGTCTCTACGAGCAGTACTTC. The chain carries TRBV6-5 and TRBJ2-7, with TRBD1 identical over 9 bases. CDR3 length: 16 amino acids. J lost 3 bases, V lost 4 bases, and 10 bases had no gene match. Germline loops: CDR1 MNHEY, CDR2 SVGAGI.

This chain uses TRBV5-1 with TRBJ2-7, with D hard to call. The CDR3 runs 14 residues. Germline CDR1 and CDR2: SGHRS and YFSETQ. The V end lost 0 bases, the J end lost 0 bases, and 7 bases lay between the germline ends. The CDR3 nucleotides are TGCGCCAGCAGCTTGGGTGACATCTCCTACGAGCAGTACGTC. Amino acids: CASSLGDISYEQYV.

The chain couples TRBV4-1 to TRBJ1-1, with 9 positions matching TRBD1. The trim removed 4 bases at V and 4 bases at J, leaving 7 bases unmatched. CDR3 length equals 15 residues. Germline V gene lookup returns CDR1 MGHRA and CDR2 YSYEKL. The CDR3 is CASSLIDRGGTEAFF. CDR3 nucleotides: TGCGCCAGCAGCCTCATCGACAGGGGGGGCACTGAAGCTTTCTTT.

The V and J genes are TRBV6-1 and TRBJ1-4; D might be TRBD1 (5 bases). This CDR3 spans 15 amino acids. The ends were cut back, 4 bases at V and 5 bases at J, with 14 bases in the middle. Germline V gene data show CDR1 as MNHNS and CDR2 as SASEGT. The CDR3 bases are TGTGCCAGCAGTGGCCCCCGGGACCGGAATGAAAAACTGTTTTTT. It translates to CASSGPRDRNEKLFF.

There are a few counts of this clonotype. This sequence joins TRBV28 and TRBJ1-3; TRBD1 matches at 7 bases. J was trimmed by 0 bases and V by 5 bases; bases with no gene match: 7. Germline V lookup: CDR1 MDHEN, CDR2 SYDVKM. The CDR3 loop spans 16 amino acids. For the CDR3, the DNA is TGTGCCAGCAGTAGGAAGGGGGACAGCTCTGGAAACACCATATATTTT. Translating it yields CASSRKGDSSGNTIYF.

The chain employs TRBV20-1 and TRBJ2-7; TRBD1 matches 7 bases. The V gene end was trimmed by 4 bases and the J gene end by 0 bases; junction bases not matched to a gene: 3. Germline V gene data show CDR1 as DFQATT and CDR2 as SNEGSKA (reference sequence). The CDR3 totals 13 residues. CDR3: CSAMGQFSYEQYF. CDR3 in DNA: TGCAGTGCTATGGGACAGTTCTCCTACGAGCAGTACTTC.

This clonotype showed up just a few times. This rearrangement joins TRBV11-3 to TRBJ2-1, with TRBD2 matching over 8 bases. Looked up from germline, CDR1 is SGHNT and CDR2 is YENEEA. This CDR3 contains 18 residues. The trim removed 1 base at V and 1 base at J, leaving 9 bases unmatched. CDR3 sequence reads: CASSLGSGSGGSYNEQFF. The CDR3 DNA is TGTGCCAGCAGCTTAGGCTCGGGAAGCGGGGGTTCCTACAATGAGCAGTTCTTC.

About this clonotype: The junction shows a germline mismatch at one end, possibly a read error. The chain employs TRBV12-3 or TRBV12-4 and TRBJ1-5, with D possibly being TRBD1 (6 bases). CDR3 size: 14 residues. Here the CDR3 DNA reads TGTACCAGCAGGATGGACAGACTGAATCAGCCCCAGCATTTT. It specifies CTSRMDRLNQPQHF.

V and J are TRBV6-2 or TRBV6-3 and TRBJ1-1; TRBD1 matches at 8 bases. Germline-derived CDR1 and CDR2 are MNHEY and SVGEGT. The CDR3 totals 17 residues. V lost 5 bases to trimming and J lost 2 bases; unmatched junction nucleotides: 13. CDR3 protein: CASSPRGSQGANTEAFF. CDR3 nucleotide sequence: TGTGCCAGCAGTCCAAGAGGATCTCAGGGGGCAAACACTGAAGCTTTCTTT.

This clonotype has at least ten counts. J is TRBJ2-6 and V is TRBV7-2; D unresolved. Germline V gives CDR1 SGHTA, CDR2 FQGNSA. V shed 1 base and J shed 0 bases, with 16 bases lying between them. The CDR3 is 19 amino acids. The CDR3 DNA reads TGTGCCAGCAGCTTAGAAGGCAGGAGAGCCTTCTCTGGGGCCAACGTCCTGACTTTC. Translating it yields CASSLEGRRAFSGANVLTF. The entire variable domain, with the rest obtained from reference TRBV7-2 and TRBJ2-6, is as follows: GAGVSQSPSNKVTEKGKDVELRCDPISGHTALYWYRQSLGQGLEFLIYFQGNSAPDKSGLPSDRFSAERTGGSVSTLTIQRTQQEDSAVYLCASSLEGRRAFSGANVLTFGAGSRLTVL.

This clonotype was detected only a few times. The chain is built from TRBV6-5 and TRBJ1-6; no clear D. CDR1 is MNHEY, CDR2 SVGAGI, per germline. This CDR3 has 14 residues. Trimming cost V 6 bases and J 7 bases, with 13 bases left between them. CDR3 sequence reads: CASRTPGRNSPLHF. CDR3 DNA sequence: TGTGCCAGCAGGACCCCGGGGAGAAATTCACCCCTCCACTTT.

The sample holds many counts of this clonotype. The chain uses TRBV7-6 and TRBJ2-1, with D possibly TRBD1 on 5 matching bases. Germline V gene lookup returns CDR1 SGHVS and CDR2 FNYEAQ. The CDR3 loop spans 15 amino acids. Trimming left V 2 bases short and J 3 bases short, with 11 bases between. The DNA of the CDR3 is TGTGCCAGCAGCTTAATGGCAGGGATCTACAATGAGCAGTTCTTC. Translated: CASSLMAGIYNEQFF.

This sequence joins TRBV20-1 and TRBJ2-2; 10 nucleotides match TRBD2. The CDR3 totals 17 residues. CDR1 and CDR2 from the germline V gene are DFQATT and SNEGSKA (reference sequence). V gave up 1 base and J gave up 0 bases; unmatched junction bases: 5. The CDR3: CSARAKRGGPNTGELFF. In DNA form, the CDR3 reads TGCAGTGCTAGAGCGAAGCGGGGGGGCCCGAACACCGGGGAGCTGTTTTTT.

This sequence joins TRBV7-9 and TRBJ2-5; 8 bases line up with TRBD1. J lost 3 bases, V lost 2 bases, and 2 bases had no gene match. The CDR3 loop spans 14 amino acids. CDR1 is SEHNR, CDR2 FQNEAQ, per germline (reference sequence). The CDR3 is CASSLKQGEETQYF. The CDR3 DNA follows: TGTGCCAGCAGCTTAAAACAGGGGGAAGAGACCCAGTACTTC.

The chain employs TRBV6-5 and TRBJ2-1, with 9 bases that match TRBD2. The CDR3 consists of 14 residues. From germline, CDR1 is MNHEY and CDR2 SVGAGI. The J segment lost 5 bases and the V segment lost 6 bases, leaving 5 bases of the junction unmatched. CDR3 DNA: TGTGCCAGCAGCAAGAGGACTAGCGACAATGAGCAGTTCTTC. Translation: CASSKRTSDNEQFF.

There are a few counts of this clonotype. V gene TRBV7-9 combines with J gene TRBJ1-2, with 9 bases matching TRBD1. CDR1 is SEHNR and CDR2 is FQNEAQ in the germline V gene (reference sequence). The CDR3 has 18 residues. V was pared by 5 bases and J by 0 bases, with 13 bases of the junction left unmatched. The CDR3 loop reads CASSPADRGIGTNYGYTF. The CDR3 nucleotides read TGTGCCAGCAGCCCAGCCGACAGGGGGATAGGGACTAACTATGGCTACACCTTC.

This clonotype was found a few times. The chain links TRBV4-3 to TRBJ1-1; a possible D gene is TRBD1 (6 bases). From germline, CDR1 is LGHNA and CDR2 YSLEER. Trimming removed 0 bases from V and 6 bases from J, with 11 bases in between. CDR3 size: 14 residues. CDR3 region: CASSQDRGASEAFF. The CDR3 coding sequence is TGCGCCAGCAGCCAAGATAGGGGGGCATCTGAAGCTTTCTTT.